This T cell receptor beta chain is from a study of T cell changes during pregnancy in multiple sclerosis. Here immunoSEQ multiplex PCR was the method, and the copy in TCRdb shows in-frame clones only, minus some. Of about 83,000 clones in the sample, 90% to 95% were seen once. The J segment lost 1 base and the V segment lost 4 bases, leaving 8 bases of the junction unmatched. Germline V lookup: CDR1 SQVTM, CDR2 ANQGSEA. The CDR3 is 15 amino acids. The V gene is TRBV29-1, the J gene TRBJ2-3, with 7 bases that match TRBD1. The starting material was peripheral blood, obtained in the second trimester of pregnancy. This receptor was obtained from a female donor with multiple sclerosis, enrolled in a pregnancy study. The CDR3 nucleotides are TGCAGCGTTGTGTACGGCGACAGGGGCACAGATACGCAGTATTTT. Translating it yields CSVVYGDRGTDTQYF.